The table lists the clone carrying this TCR delta chain with a few counts. V lost 1 base and J 1 base, leaving 31 bases between the germline ends. This CDR3 has 22 amino acids. CDR1 is TSWWSYY and CDR2 is QGS in the germline V gene. The data belong to a study of gamma-delta chains in newborns, infants, children. TCRdb reprocessed the reads using CATT. In the table there are about 5,400 delta-chain clones, about 18% of which are singletons. This clonotype originated in a child who was a newborn, infant or young child, either healthy, febrile or measles-vaccinated (not recorded which). Source material: blood. This chain links TRDV1 with TRDJ1; the D gene is possibly TRDD2 (8 bases). The CDR3 nucleotides read TGTGCTCTTGGGGAACCCTGGCTTCCTACTGGGGATATCCCCTCTTGCACCGATAAACTCATCTTT. Amino acids: CALGEPWLPTGDIPSCTDKLIF.